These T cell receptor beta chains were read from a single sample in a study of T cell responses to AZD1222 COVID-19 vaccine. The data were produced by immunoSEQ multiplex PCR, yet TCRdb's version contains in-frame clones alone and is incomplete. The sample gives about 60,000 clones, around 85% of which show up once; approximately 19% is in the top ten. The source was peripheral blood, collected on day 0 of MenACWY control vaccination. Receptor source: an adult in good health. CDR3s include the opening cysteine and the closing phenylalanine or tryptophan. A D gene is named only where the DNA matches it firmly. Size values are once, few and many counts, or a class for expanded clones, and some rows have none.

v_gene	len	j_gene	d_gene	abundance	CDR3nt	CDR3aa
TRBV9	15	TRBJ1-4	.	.	TGTGCCAGCAGCGCCTCCAGGGGTGGAGGTGAAAAACTGTTTTTT	CASSASRGGGEKLFF
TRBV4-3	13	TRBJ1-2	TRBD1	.	TGCGCCAGCAGTCGTGACAGGGGTGAGGGCTACACCTTC	CASSRDRGEGYTF
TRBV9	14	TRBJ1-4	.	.	TGTGCCAGCAGCGTAGCTAAAGGGGCAGGGGAACTGTTTTTT	CASSVAKGAGELFF
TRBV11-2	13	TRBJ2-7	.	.	TGTGCCAGCAGCTTAAGTGGGGCCTACGAGCAGTACTTC	CASSLSGAYEQYF
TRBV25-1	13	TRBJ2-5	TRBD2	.	TGTGCCAGCAGGAGAGGGTCTAGCGGGAATGAGTACTTC	CASRRGSSGNEYF
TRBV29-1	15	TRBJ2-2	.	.	TGCAGCGTTCCAGGGGATCTCGCGAACACCGGGGAGCTGTTTTTT	CSVPGDLANTGELFF
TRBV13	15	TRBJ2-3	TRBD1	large	TGTGCCAGCAGCTTAGACCTGACAGGGACAGATACGCAGTATTTT	CASSLDLTGTDTQYF
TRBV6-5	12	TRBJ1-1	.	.	TGTGCCAGCAGCTTATTTAACACTGAAGCTTTCTTT	CASSLFNTEAFF
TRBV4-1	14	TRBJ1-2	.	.	TGCGCCAGCAGCCAAGGGACAGCCCGGGGTGGCTACACCTTC	CASSQGTARGGYTF
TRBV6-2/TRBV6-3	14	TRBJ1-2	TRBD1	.	TGTGCCAGCAGTGATCCGGGACAGGGGTTCGGCTACACCTTC	CASSDPGQGFGYTF
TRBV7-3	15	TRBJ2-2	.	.	TGTGCCAGCAGCTTAATGGGCGGCTACACCGGGGAGCTGTTTTTT	CASSLMGGYTGELFF
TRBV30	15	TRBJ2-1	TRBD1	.	TGTGCCTGGACCCGTCAGGGACAGAGCTACAATGAGCAGTTCTTC	CAWTRQGQSYNEQFF
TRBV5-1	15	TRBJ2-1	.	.	TGCGCCAGCAGCTTGGAAGGCAGGCCGTACAATGAGCAGTTCTTC	CASSLEGRPYNEQFF
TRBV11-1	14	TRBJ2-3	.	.	TGTGCCAGCAGCTTGACTAGATATGAGGATACGCAGTATTTT	CASSLTRYEDTQYF
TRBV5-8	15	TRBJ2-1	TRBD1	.	TGTGCCAGCAGCTTAAAGGGACAGGTATACAATGAGCAGTTCTTC	CASSLKGQVYNEQFF
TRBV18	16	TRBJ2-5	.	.	TGTGCCAGCTCACCACCGGCCGGGACGGCCGCAGAGACCCAGTACTTC	CASSPPAGTAAETQYF
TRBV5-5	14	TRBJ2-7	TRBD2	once	TGTGCCAGCAGCTTGGGACTAGCGTCCTACGAGCAGTACTTC	CASSLGLASYEQYF
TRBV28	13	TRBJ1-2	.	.	TGTGCCAGCAGCGGACAGATTAACTATGGCTACACCTTC	CASSGQINYGYTF
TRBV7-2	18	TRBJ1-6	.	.	TGTGCCAGCAGCTTAGTCACGACGCGGGGGGCGGTTAATTCACCCCTCCACTTT	CASSLVTTRGAVNSPLHF
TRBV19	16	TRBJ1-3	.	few	TGTGCCAGTAGTATGGAACCCTCGGGCGCCGGAAACACCATATATTTT	CASSMEPSGAGNTIYF
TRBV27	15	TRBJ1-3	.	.	TGTGCCAGCAGCCCTAGGGGGTTCTCTGGAAACACCATATATTTT	CASSPRGFSGNTIYF
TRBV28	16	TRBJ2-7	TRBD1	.	TGTGCCAGCAGTTTATGGGGGGACAGGGGCGCCTACGAGCAGTACTTC	CASSLWGDRGAYEQYF
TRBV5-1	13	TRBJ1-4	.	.	TGCGCCAGCAAGGGAGGGGATAATGAAAAACTGTTTTTT	CASKGGDNEKLFF
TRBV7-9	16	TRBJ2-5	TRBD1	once	TGTGCCAGCAGCTTTAGTCGGACAGGGCCACAAGAGACCCAGTACTTC	CASSFSRTGPQETQYF
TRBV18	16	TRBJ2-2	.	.	TGTGCCAGCTCACCACTCAAAGGGACCTCTGGCGGGGAGCTGTTTTTT	CASSPLKGTSGGELFF
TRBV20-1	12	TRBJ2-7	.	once	TGCAGTGCTAGTAGTAGCGGCTACGAGCAGTACTTC	CSASSSGYEQYF
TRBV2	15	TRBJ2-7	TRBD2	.	TGTGCCAGCAGTGTGGGGACTAGCGGGACCTACGAGCAGTACTTC	CASSVGTSGTYEQYF
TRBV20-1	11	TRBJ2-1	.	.	TGCAGTGCTAATCCCGACAATGAGCAGTTCTTC	CSANPDNEQFF
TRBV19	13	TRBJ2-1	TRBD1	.	TGTGCCAGTCAATTACAGGGGGCTTTTGAGCAGTTCTTC	CASQLQGAFEQFF
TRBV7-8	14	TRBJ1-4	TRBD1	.	TGTGCCAGCAAAAGACAGGGGAGGGACGAAAAACTGTTTTTT	CASKRQGRDEKLFF
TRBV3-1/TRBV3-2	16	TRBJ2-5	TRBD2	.	TGTGCCAGCAGCCCTTCGACTAGCAGGTACCAAGAGACCCAGTACTTC	CASSPSTSRYQETQYF
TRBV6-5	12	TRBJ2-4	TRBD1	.	TGTGCCAGCAGTTCCGGACAGGGTGAGAAGTACTTC	CASSSGQGEKYF
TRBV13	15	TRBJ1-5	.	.	TGTGCCAGCAGCGAAGGGGGGGGCTCGGGTCAGCCCCAGCATTTT	CASSEGGGSGQPQHF